The 20 T cell receptor beta chains listed next were all sequenced from one sample in a study of blood T cell repertoires in COVID-19 (dated by TCRdb to 2020 to 2021). Preparation of the library involved the immunoSEQ multiplex PCR assay. As stored in TCRdb, this immuneACCESS dataset retains in-frame rearrangements with V and J assigned. A fraction of the clones does not appear; measured against another copy, unresolved V genes explain less than half of the discrepancy, and the remainder lacks a known reason. The sample includes about 390,000 clones, with more than 75% observed a single time. Roughly 9.4% of the sample rests with the top ten. Sequenced sample: PBMCs or T cells enriched from blood (not recorded which). Receptors originate from a woman between 45 and 60 years old who had recovered from COVID-19.

The chain is built from TRBV6-5 and TRBJ2-5; TRBD2 matches 7 bases. V lost 6 bases to trimming and J lost 5 bases; unmatched junction nucleotides: 0. The CDR3 is 11 residues long. Germline-derived CDR1 and CDR2 are MNHEY and SVGAGI. CDR3 DNA: TGTGCCAGCAGGGGGGGGGAGACCCAGTACTTC. It translates to CASRGGETQYF.

The rearrangement uses TRBV28 and TRBJ1-5, with D hard to call. The CDR3 length is 15 residues. The germline gives CDR1 MDHEN, CDR2 SYDVKM. Trimming removed 7 bases from V and 0 bases from J, with 13 bases in between. The CDR3 sequence: CASKVGDYSNQPQHF. In DNA form, the CDR3 reads TGTGCCAGCAAAGTTGGAGACTATAGCAATCAGCCCCAGCATTTT.

This clone occurred once. The rearrangement joins TRBV4-1 to TRBJ2-4; D is uncertain. Germline-derived CDR1 and CDR2 are MGHRA and YSYEKL. V shed 4 bases and J shed 0 bases, with 7 bases lying between them. The CDR3 is 14 residues long. As DNA, the CDR3 is TGCGCCAGCAGCCTTTACATAGCCAAAAACATTCAGTACTTC. This codes for CASSLYIAKNIQYF.

The chain uses TRBV18 and TRBJ2-7, with 7 positions matching TRBD2. With 6 bases clipped from V and 1 base from J, the junction kept 12 bases outside the gene matches. CDR3 size: 16 residues. Germline lookup yields CDR1 KGHSH and CDR2 LQKENI. CDR3 bases: TGTGCCAGCTCCCGCATTTGGGGAGGGGAATCCTACGAGCAGTACTTC. It specifies CASSRIWGGESYEQYF.

CDR3 DNA: TGTGCCAGCAGCCAAGCTTATGCCAGCGGGGTTGCCTACAATGAGCAGTTCTTC. Translating it yields CASSQAYASGVAYNEQFF. V and J are TRBV3-1 (or the pseudogene TRBV3-2) and TRBJ2-1; TRBD2 aligns across 7 bases. Germline assignment: CDR1 LGHDT and CDR2 YNNKEL (reference sequence). The CDR3 spans 18 residues. The J segment lost 2 bases and the V segment lost 1 base, leaving 11 bases of the junction unmatched.

The rearrangement joins TRBV18 to TRBJ1-1, with D perhaps TRBD1 (6 bases). V was clipped by 1 base and J by 4 bases, with 16 bases between them. This CDR3 is built from 16 residues. Germline CDR1 is KGHSH and CDR2 is LQKENI. CDR3 nucleotides: TGTGCCAGCTCACCACGGGAGGGGGAACTGAGCACTGAAGCTTTCTTT. Amino acids: CASSPREGELSTEAFF.

This clone has a handful of counts. The V and J genes are TRBV24-1 and TRBJ2-1; TRBD1 aligns across 7 bases. The CDR3 sequence is 12 residues long. Germline V gene sequence: CDR1 KGHDR, CDR2 SFDVKD. V was clipped by 5 bases and J by 10 bases; unmatched bases: 4. CDR3 coding DNA: TGTGCCACCAGTGGACAGGGTCGGGAGCAGTTCTTC. It specifies CATSGQGREQFF.

This sequence joins TRBV18 and TRBJ1-5, with 8 bases aligning to TRBD1. The germline V gene has CDR1 KGHSH and CDR2 LQKENI. Trimming took 4 bases from V and 2 from J; bases not matched to a gene: 4. The CDR3 sequence is 15 residues long. CDR3: CASSQGQGGNQPQHF. CDR3 bases: TGTGCCAGCTCACAAGGACAGGGTGGCAATCAGCCCCAGCATTTT.

This chain uses TRBV19 with TRBJ1-1, with TRBD1 matching over 8 bases. Germline CDR1 is LNHDA and CDR2 is SQIVND (reference sequence). After removal of 7 bases from V and 1 base from J, the junction contained 14 bases not matched to a gene. This CDR3 contains 17 residues. The CDR3 nucleotides are TGTGCCAGTACTCCGGGGAACAGGGGGGTTGGGAACACTGAAGCTTTCTTT. It specifies CASTPGNRGVGNTEAFF.

This chain connects TRBV15 to TRBJ1-2; D gene ambiguous. There are 12 residues in the CDR3. The germline V and J ends were trimmed by 2 bases and 7 bases, with 8 bases remaining between them. Germline V lookup: CDR1 LNHNV, CDR2 YYDKDF (reference sequence). CDR3 bases: TGTGCCACCAGCAGAAAGGAGGGTGGCTACACCTTC. Protein sequence: CATSRKEGGYTF.

The table lists this clone with a few counts. The V gene is TRBV7-6, the J gene TRBJ2-5, with TRBD2 matching over 8 bases. V lost 5 bases, J lost 3 bases, and 11 bases stayed unmatched. This CDR3 comprises 16 residues. CDR1 and CDR2 (germline): SGHVS, FNYEAQ. CDR3 DNA: TGTGCCAGCAGCCCAACTGCGCGGGGGGTTGAAGAGACCCAGTACTTC. The encoded protein is CASSPTARGVEETQYF.

The chain links TRBV6-5 to TRBJ1-2; D is undetermined. CDR3 length: 12 amino acids. Germline CDR1 reads MNHEY; CDR2 reads SVGAGI. V was shortened by 6 bases and J by 5 bases, with 10 bases between the two germline ends. The CDR3 sequence: CASSGMEYGYTF. CDR3 sequence (DNA): TGTGCCAGCAGCGGGATGGAATATGGCTACACCTTC.

J is TRBJ2-2 and V is TRBV6-2 or TRBV6-3; D is ambiguous. CDR3 length: 12 amino acids. Germline values: CDR1 MNHEY, CDR2 SVGEGT. V was pared by 6 bases and J by 7 bases, with 9 bases between. The CDR3 reads CASSIAGGELFF. CDR3 nucleotides: TGTGCCAGCAGCATCGCCGGCGGGGAGCTGTTTTTT.

This clone came up a few times. The J gene is TRBJ2-7, the V gene TRBV27; no firm D call. The CDR3 runs to 13 residues. Per germline, CDR1 MNHEY and CDR2 SMNVEV (reference sequence). Trimming took 8 bases from V and 3 from J, leaving 14 bases between them. As DNA, the CDR3 is TGTGCCAGCGGCTACAGCCTCATCTACGAGCAGTACTTC. This translates into CASGYSLIYEQYF.

The chain links TRBV2 to TRBJ1-2, with a tentative D call TRBD1 (5 bases). The CDR3 consists of 14 residues. V was trimmed by 2 bases and J by 5 bases, leaving 12 bases between them. Germline CDR1 is SNHLY and CDR2 is FYNNEI. The CDR3 here is CASSEWSGGYGYTF. DNA for the CDR3: TGTGCCAGCAGTGAATGGTCGGGGGGGTATGGCTACACCTTC.

The gene calls are TRBV7-2 and TRBJ1-6; TRBD1 might be the D (6 bases). CDR3 length: 16 amino acids. With 5 bases removed from V and 9 bases from J, the gap between germline ends came to 20 bases. The germline V gene has CDR1 SGHTA and CDR2 FQGNSA. The CDR3 spells CASSLTAGELGSPLHF. The DNA for the CDR3 is TGTGCCAGCAGCCTCACTGCAGGGGAGCTTGGTTCACCCCTCCACTTT.

As DNA, the CDR3 is TGTGCCAGTAGCCGACGGGGACAGGGGGCGACTAATGAAAAACTGTTTTTT. Protein: CASSRRGQGATNEKLFF. The chain is built from TRBV19 and TRBJ1-4; 12 bases agree with TRBD1. Germline V gene data show CDR1 as LNHDA and CDR2 as SQIVND (reference sequence). V was pared by 6 bases and J by 2 bases, with 7 bases of the junction left unmatched. The CDR3 consists of 17 residues.

This chain uses TRBV7-6 with TRBJ1-1, with D hard to call. Germline V CDR1 and CDR2: SGHVS, FNYEAQ. The V end was cut by 1 base, the J end by 4 bases, with 10 bases between. The CDR3 has 14 amino acids. The CDR3 is CASSLVGGGTEAFF. CDR3 sequence (DNA): TGTGCCAGCAGCTTAGTGGGAGGTGGCACTGAAGCTTTCTTT. The variable domain in full, completed from reference TRBV7-6 and TRBJ1-1, reads GAGVSQSPRYKVTKRGQDVALRCDPISGHVSLYWYRQALGQGPEFLTYFNYEAQQDKSGLPNDRFSAERPEGSISTLTIQRTEQRDSAMYRCASSLVGGGTEAFFGQGTRLTVV.

The rearrangement uses TRBV4-1 and TRBJ1-2; 7 bases fit TRBD1. Germline CDR1 is MGHRA and CDR2 is YSYEKL. This CDR3 region has 15 residues. V shed 2 bases and J 4 bases; nucleotides not matched to a gene: 7. CDR3 sequence (DNA): TGCGCCAGCAGCCAAAGGACACAGGGGTCCTATGGCTACACCTTC. It encodes CASSQRTQGSYGYTF.

This CDR3 reads CASRQGNSPLHF. In nucleotides, the CDR3 is TGTGCCAGTCGACAGGGGAATTCACCCCTCCACTTT. V usage is TRBV28 and J usage is TRBJ1-6, with 8 positions matching TRBD1. Trimming at V came to 9 bases and at J to 7 bases, leaving 2 bases not matched to a gene. Germline V lookup: CDR1 MDHEN, CDR2 SYDVKM. This CDR3 spans 12 amino acids.